Below are 20 T cell receptor beta chains sequenced from a single sample in a study of T cells in Graves' hyperthyroidism and ophthalmopathy. TCR beta CDR3 region amplification was performed from RNA transcripts. A first-round RT-PCR of the TCR CDR3 used the HTBI primer set. Each CDR3 protein is one row after TCRdb ran MiXCR on the multiplex PCR reads. Of roughly 400,000 distinct CDR3 sequences in the sample, around 15% are singletons; the top ten hold 25% to 30%. The specimen sequenced was blood. These TCRs come from a man aged 45-60 years with Graves' ophthalmopathy.

This clonotype was detected a few times. The rearrangement joins TRBV10-3 to TRBJ2-1; D is undetermined. Germline-derived CDR1 and CDR2 are ENHRY and SYGVKD. Trimming took 2 bases from V and 4 from J, leaving 15 bases between them. The CDR3 has 16 amino acids. CDR3: CAISEGDPIIYNEQFF. CDR3 bases: TGTGCCATCAGTGAGGGCGACCCGATAATATACAATGAGCAGTTCTTC.

The rearrangement joins TRBV20-1 to TRBJ1-4; D gene ambiguous. This CDR3 is built from 14 residues. The germline gives CDR1 DFQATT, CDR2 SNEGSKA (reference sequence). With 7 bases removed from V and 4 bases from J, the gap between germline ends came to 16 bases. In DNA form, the CDR3 reads TGCAGTGTCGCTTCGGGCAGCCTTAATGAAAAACTGTTTTTT. Translation: CSVASGSLNEKLFF.

The rearrangement links TRBV20-1 to TRBJ2-3; D uncertain. Germline CDR1 reads DFQATT; CDR2 reads SNEGSKA (reference sequence). V was trimmed by 4 bases and J by 0 bases, leaving 8 bases between them. The CDR3 is 13 residues long. DNA for the CDR3: TGCAGTGCTATTATAGGCAGCACAGATACGCAGTATTTT. The encoded protein is CSAIIGSTDTQYF.

Ten or more counts support this clonotype. V and J are TRBV3-1 and TRBJ1-5; maybe TRBD1 (5 bases). Germline CDR1 and CDR2: LGHDT and YNNKEL (reference sequence). V gave up 5 bases and J gave up 4 bases, with 12 bases separating them. This CDR3 region has 14 residues. As DNA, the CDR3 is TGTGCCAGCAGCAAGGACACAGGTAATCAGCCCCAGCATTTT. This encodes CASSKDTGNQPQHF.

As concerns this clonotype: A much larger clone differs from this one at a single base, so this may be a read error. The rearrangement joins TRBV2 to TRBJ2-1; 9 nucleotides match TRBD1. There are 15 residues in the CDR3. Germline V gene sequence: CDR1 SNHLY, CDR2 FYNNEI. CDR3 residues: CTSKSGTGLGNEQFF. CDR3 nucleotide sequence: TGTACCAGCAAAAGTGGGACAGGGCTGGGAAATGAGCAGTTCTTC.

This clonotype was detected many times. The rearrangement uses TRBV7-8 and TRBJ2-5, with D perhaps matching TRBD1 or TRBD2 (6 bases each). The V gene's germline CDR1 is SGHVS and CDR2 FQNEAQ. The CDR3 covers 15 residues. Trimming took 1 base from V and 6 from J, leaving 15 bases between them. DNA for the CDR3: TGTGCCAGCAGCTTAGAACTAGGAGGGGGGAAGACCCAGTACTTC. As protein: CASSLELGGGKTQYF.

This clonotype has at least ten counts. The chain couples TRBV6-1 to TRBJ1-1, with D tentatively TRBD1 (6 bases). CDR1 is MNHNS and CDR2 is SASEGT in the germline V gene. Trimming took off 6 bases at V and 3 bases at J, with 11 bases between the two ends. This CDR3 spans 13 amino acids. The CDR3 region is CASRSTGYTEAFF. CDR3 nucleotide sequence: TGTGCCAGCAGATCTACAGGGTACACTGAAGCTTTCTTT.

This chain connects TRBV6-1 to TRBJ2-5; 9 bases are shared with TRBD1. Unmatched junction bases numbered 4, after V lost 6 bases and J lost 5 bases. From germline, CDR1 is MNHNS and CDR2 SASEGT. The CDR3 is 13 amino acids. The CDR3 sequence: CASRGQGGETQYF. CDR3 bases: TGTGCCAGCAGGGGACAGGGCGGGGAGACCCAGTACTTC.

Ten or more counts support this clonotype. The chain is built from TRBV20-1 and TRBJ2-2; perhaps TRBD2 as D (6 bases). The V gene lost 3 bases and the J gene lost 0 bases, with 14 bases spanning the gap. The V gene's germline CDR1 is DFQATT and CDR2 SNEGSKA (reference sequence). The CDR3 runs 16 residues. DNA of the CDR3: TGCAGTGCTAGGTCCGTAGGCGGGACGAACACCGGGGAGCTGTTTTTT. Its protein is CSARSVGGTNTGELFF.

The genes are TRBV15 and TRBJ1-2, with 9 bases that match TRBD1. This CDR3 has 15 amino acids. CDR1 is LNHNV and CDR2 is YYDKDF in the germline V gene (reference sequence). J gave up 1 base and V 3 bases, and 3 bases lay outside the gene matches. CDR3 bases: TGTGCCACCAGCAGGCCGACAGGGGGTAACTATGGCTACACCTTC. Amino acids: CATSRPTGGNYGYTF. Full variable domain (rest looked up from reference TRBV15 and TRBJ1-2): DAMVIQNPRYQVTQFGKPVTLSCSQTLNHNVMYWYQQKSSQAPKLLFHYYDKDFNNEADTPDNFQSRRPNTSFCFLDIRSPGLGDTAMYLCATSRPTGGNYGYTFGSGTRLTVV.

The chain couples TRBV15 to TRBJ2-7, with a possible D match to TRBD2 (5 bases). The germline V and J ends were trimmed by 3 bases and 3 bases, with 12 bases remaining between them. There are 14 residues in the CDR3. CDR1 is LNHNV, CDR2 YYDKDF, per germline (reference sequence). This chain's CDR3 is CATSSGVDLYEQYF. The CDR3 region has the DNA TGTGCCACCAGCAGCGGGGTAGATCTCTACGAGCAGTACTTC. Complete variable domain (other parts from reference TRBV15 and TRBJ2-7): DAMVIQNPRYQVTQFGKPVTLSCSQTLNHNVMYWYQQKSSQAPKLLFHYYDKDFNNEADTPDNFQSRRPNTSFCFLDIRSPGLGDTAMYLCATSSGVDLYEQYFGPGTRLTVT.

This clonotype was counted at least ten times. The rearrangement joins TRBV3-1 to TRBJ1-1; no reliable D call. V was cut by 4 bases and J by 1 base, with 10 bases left in between. Germline V gene sequence: CDR1 LGHDT, CDR2 YNNKEL (reference sequence). The CDR3 extends over 14 amino acids. The DNA for the CDR3 is TGTGCCAGCAGCCCGGAGGTGGGGAACACTGAAGCTTTCTTT. This sequence encodes CASSPEVGNTEAFF.

This clonotype has at least ten counts. The V and J genes are TRBV5-1 and TRBJ2-2, with a weak D call TRBD1 (6 bases). The CDR3 spans 16 residues. Germline CDR1 reads SGHRS; CDR2 reads YFSETQ. Trimming left V 0 bases short and J 5 bases short, with 14 bases between. The CDR3 here is CASSLGQAVGTGELFF. The CDR3 DNA reads as TGCGCCAGCAGCTTGGGACAGGCCGTGGGGACCGGGGAGCTGTTTTTT. Drawing the rest from reference TRBV5-1 and TRBJ2-2, the complete variable domain is KAGVTQTPRYLIKTRGQQVTLSCSPISGHRSVSWYQQTPGQGLQFLFEYFSETQRNKGNFPGRFSGRQFSNSRSEMNVSTLELGDSALYLCASSLGQAVGTGELFFGEGSRLTVL.

This clonotype was observed once. A much larger clone lies one base from this, so it may be a read error. The J gene is TRBJ2-5, the V gene TRBV20-1; D unclear. The CDR3 is made up of 12 amino acids. CDR1 is DFQATT, CDR2 SNEGSKA, per germline (reference sequence). The CDR3 region has the DNA TGCAGTGCTAGAGATAGAGTGGAGACCCAGCACTTC. It translates to CSARDRVETQHF.

There are many counts of this clonotype. The V gene is TRBV27, the J gene TRBJ2-3; TRBD2 aligns across 9 bases. The germline V gene has CDR1 MNHEY and CDR2 SMNVEV (reference sequence). Trimming took 2 bases from V and 3 from J; bases not matched to a gene: 6. The CDR3 consists of 16 residues. The CDR3 spells CASSLKASGITDTQYF. The CDR3 DNA follows: TGTGCCAGCAGTTTAAAGGCTAGCGGGATTACAGATACGCAGTATTTT.

The chain combines TRBV20-1 with TRBJ2-6; the match to TRBD2 covers 7 bases. Trimming cost V 5 bases and J 0 bases; bases outside gene matches: 10. Germline V CDR1 and CDR2: DFQATT, SNEGSKA (reference sequence). The CDR3 has 17 amino acids. CDR3 in amino acids: CSAPSRERDSGANVLTF. Here the CDR3 DNA reads TGCAGTGCTCCAAGTAGGGAGCGGGACTCTGGGGCCAACGTCCTGACTTTC.

This clonotype came up many times. The chain links TRBV7-9 to TRBJ1-2, with D possibly matching TRBD1 (5 bases). Germline values: CDR1 SEHNR, CDR2 FQNEAQ (reference sequence). V gave up 0 bases and J gave up 4 bases, with 9 bases separating them. The CDR3 is 14 residues long. CDR3 in amino acids: CASSLADNFYGYTF. The CDR3 region has the DNA TGTGCCAGCAGCTTAGCGGACAACTTCTATGGCTACACCTTC. Full variable domain (rest looked up from reference TRBV7-9 and TRBJ1-2): DTGVSQNPRHKITKRGQNVTFRCDPISEHNRLYWYRQTLGQGPEFLTYFQNEAQLEKSRLLSDRFSAERPKGSFSTLEIQRTEQGDSAMYLCASSLADNFYGYTFGSGTRLTVV.

This clonotype has at least ten counts. The rearrangement joins TRBV6-1 to TRBJ2-1; the D gene is possibly TRBD1 (5 bases). In germline, CDR1 is MNHNS, CDR2 SASEGT. Trimming took 6 bases from V and 9 from J, leaving 12 bases between them. The CDR3 is 12 amino acids. The CDR3: CASRAGSTEQFF. CDR3 bases: TGTGCCAGCAGGGCAGGGTCTACTGAGCAGTTCTTC.

The sample holds many counts of this clonotype. The gene calls are TRBV5-1 and TRBJ2-1; the D gene is possibly TRBD1 (5 bases). Germline CDR1 is SGHRS and CDR2 is YFSETQ. The CDR3 consists of 11 residues. Deletions cut 7 bases from V and 5 bases from J, with 7 bases between. The CDR3 DNA reads as TGCGCCAGCCGCAGGGACAATGAGCAGTTCTTC. Protein product: CASRRDNEQFF.

This clonotype was detected many times. The chain couples TRBV29-1 to TRBJ1-1, with a tentative D call TRBD1 (5 bases). CDR3 length: 14 residues. Germline CDR1 and CDR2: SQVTM and ANQGSEA. V was pared by 4 bases and J by 3 bases, with 15 bases between. Here the CDR3 reads CSVGSGIFDTEAFF. DNA for the CDR3: TGCAGCGTTGGTTCAGGGATTTTTGACACTGAAGCTTTCTTT.